This TCR beta chain derives from a study of cytomegalovirus exposure and HLA in healthy donors. With 60 Vbeta and 13 Jbeta primers, the PCR was carried out. The protocol was immunoSEQ multiplex PCR, while the TCRdb copy is restricted to in-frame clones and leaves out a portion. Here the sample spans roughly 230,000 clones, just under 80% being singletons. This clone has a single count. Deletions cut 0 bases from V and 7 bases from J, with 12 bases between. The germline CDR1 and CDR2 sequences are LNHNV and YYDKDF (reference sequence). This CDR3 has 14 amino acids. This sequence joins TRBV15 and TRBJ1-2; TRBD1 is a possible D gene (5 bases). The sequenced material came from PBMCs. The TCR originated in a boy aged 5 to 17 in good health and CMV-seronegative. DNA for the CDR3: TGTGCCACCAGCAGAGAAGTCAGGGTGTCTGGCTACACCTTC. This sequence encodes CATSREVRVSGYTF.